These 24 T cell receptor beta chains came from one sample sequenced in a study of technical replicates of blood from several donors. TCRdb keeps only in-frame clones here, not all; method: immunoSEQ multiplex PCR. The sample contains some 60,000 clones, roughly 89% of which appear only once. The sample consisted of PBMCs. These receptors were taken from a human donor in good health. Some clones in this sample may be carry-over from other donors' samples.

The chain couples TRBV9 to TRBJ1-1; D ambiguous. V was shortened by 2 bases and J by 1 base, with 9 bases between the two germline ends. Germline V CDR1 and CDR2: SGDLS, YYNGEE. This CDR3 comprises 14 residues. This CDR3 reads CASSVKGGNTEAFF. CDR3 nucleotides: TGTGCCAGCAGCGTGAAAGGAGGGAACACTGAAGCTTTCTTT.

The V call is TRBV7-3, the J call TRBJ2-3, with 11 bases fitting TRBD2. Trimming cost V 3 bases and J 0 bases; bases outside gene matches: 2. The CDR3 spans 16 residues. Germline-derived CDR1 and CDR2 are SGHTA and FQGTGA. The CDR3 DNA reads TGTGCCAGCAGCTTTAGCGGGGGGGTTAGCACAGATACGCAGTATTTT. It yields the protein CASSFSGGVSTDTQYF.

This chain uses TRBV6-6 with TRBJ2-1, with D possibly TRBD1 on 5 matching bases. The CDR3 loop spans 15 amino acids. V was trimmed by 0 bases and J by 1 base, leaving 7 bases between them. Germline CDR1 MNHNY, CDR2 SVGAGI (reference sequence). The CDR3 DNA is TGTGCCAGCAGTTACTCGGCAGGGTCCTACAATGAGCAGTTCTTC. Protein sequence: CASSYSAGSYNEQFF.

The V and J genes are TRBV2 and TRBJ2-2; D possibly corresponds to TRBD2 (6 bases). Trimming cost V 3 bases and J 4 bases, with 15 bases left between them. The CDR3 length is 16 residues. Germline V gene lookup returns CDR1 SNHLY and CDR2 FYNNEI. The CDR3 DNA follows: TGTGCCAGCAGTGATCAGGCGGGGCGCGGCACCGGGGAGCTGTTTTTT. Translation: CASSDQAGRGTGELFF. The entire variable domain, with the rest obtained from reference TRBV2 and TRBJ2-2, is as follows: EPEVTQTPSHQVTQMGQEVILRCVPISNHLYFYWYRQILGQKVEFLVSFYNNEISEKSEIFDDQFSVERPDGSNFTLKIRSTKLEDSAMYFCASSDQAGRGTGELFFGEGSRLTVL.

The chain recombines TRBV7-3 with TRBJ2-3; D is uncertain. V was pared by 5 bases and J by 10 bases, with 22 bases between. The CDR3 contains 15 residues. Per germline, CDR1 SGHTA and CDR2 FQGTGA. The CDR3 DNA reads as TGTGCCAGCAGCCCATCCCGCGAGGAGCTGGTGGCGCAGTATTTT. This sequence encodes CASSPSREELVAQYF.

The chain joins TRBV12-5 to TRBJ1-1; TRBD1 is a possible D gene (5 bases). With 7 bases removed from V and 0 bases from J, the gap between germline ends came to 12 bases. This CDR3 has 14 amino acids. The germline V gene has CDR1 LGHNT and CDR2 FRNRAP. Here the CDR3 DNA reads TGTGCTAGTGCCCAACAGGCCATGAACACTGAAGCTTTCTTT. This translates into CASAQQAMNTEAFF. Based on the CDR3 plus reference TRBV12-5 and TRBJ1-1, the full variable domain is DARVTQTPRHKVTEMGQEVTMRCQPILGHNTVFWYRQTMMQGLELLAYFRNRAPLDDSGMPKDRFSAEMPDATLATLKIQPSEPRDSAVYFCASAQQAMNTEAFFGQGTRLTVV.

This clone came up once. The genes are TRBV4-2 and TRBJ2-1; 14 nucleotides line up with TRBD2. The CDR3 covers 16 residues. The V gene end was trimmed by 3 bases and the J gene end by 9 bases; junction bases not matched to a gene: 7. Germline V gene lookup returns CDR1 LGHNA and CDR2 YNFKEQ. The CDR3 DNA reads TGTGCCAGCAGCCAGCCGGGACTAGCGGGAGATAGTGAGCAGTTCTTC. Encoded protein: CASSQPGLAGDSEQFF.

In its sample, this clone was seen a few times. V usage is TRBV29-1 and J usage is TRBJ2-1; TRBD2 aligns across 11 bases. The CDR3 sequence is 14 residues long. V was pared by 7 bases and J by 6 bases, with 8 bases of the junction left unmatched. CDR1 and CDR2 (germline): SQVTM, ANQGSEA. Here the CDR3 reads CSANSGGAGNEQFF. For the CDR3, the DNA is TGCAGCGCAAATAGCGGGGGGGCCGGCAATGAGCAGTTCTTC.

The gene calls are TRBV5-4 and TRBJ2-1, with no clear D. The V gene lost 0 bases and the J gene lost 0 bases, with 7 bases spanning the gap. The CDR3 spans 15 residues. Germline V lookup: CDR1 SGHNT, CDR2 YYREEE (reference sequence). The CDR3 here is CASSLGSSSYNEQFF. The CDR3 coding sequence is TGTGCCAGCAGCTTGGGGTCCAGCTCCTACAATGAGCAGTTCTTC.

The V gene is TRBV5-5, the J gene TRBJ2-7; 8 bases fit TRBD1. V shed 1 base and J 4 bases; nucleotides not matched to a gene: 4. The CDR3 is 14 residues long. Germline-derived CDR1 and CDR2 are SGHKS and YYEKEE (reference sequence). The CDR3 region has the DNA TGTGCCAGCAGCTTGCAGGGGGCGGCGTACGAGCAGTACTTC. Residues: CASSLQGAAYEQYF.

The J gene is TRBJ1-1, the V gene TRBV7-2; 7 nucleotides align to TRBD1. The CDR3 loop spans 16 amino acids. Germline assignment: CDR1 SGHTA and CDR2 FQGNSA. The trim removed 1 base at V and 0 bases at J, leaving 5 bases unmatched. CDR3 sequence (DNA): TGTGCCAGCAGCTTAGGGCCAGGGGGGATGAACACTGAAGCTTTCTTT. Its protein product is CASSLGPGGMNTEAFF.

The chain has TRBV5-6 and TRBJ2-1; 9 nucleotides match TRBD2. CDR1 and CDR2 (germline): SGHDT, YYEEEE. The CDR3 extends over 15 amino acids. V trimming: 5 bases; J trimming: 5 bases; junction bases outside the gene matches: 8. The CDR3, as DNA: TGTGCCAGCAGGCGACTAGCGGAACAGAACAATGAGCAGTTCTTC. The encoded protein is CASRRLAEQNNEQFF.

The chain couples TRBV15 to TRBJ2-1; 7 bases fit TRBD1. This CDR3 has 15 residues. Germline-derived CDR1 and CDR2 are LNHNV and YYDKDF (reference sequence). V trimming: 1 base; J trimming: 2 bases; junction bases outside the gene matches: 2. CDR3 DNA sequence: TGTGCCACCAGCAGAGTGGGGACAGCCTACAATGAGCAGTTCTTC. It encodes CATSRVGTAYNEQFF.

This sequence joins TRBV7-8 and TRBJ2-3; 8 bases fit TRBD2. In germline, CDR1 is SGHVS, CDR2 FQNEAQ. This CDR3 has 16 amino acids. V dropped 5 bases and J dropped 1; count of bases not matched to a gene: 8. CDR3 sequence reads: CASSPDRREGTDTQYF. In DNA, the CDR3 is TGTGCCAGCAGCCCCGACAGGCGGGAGGGCACAGATACGCAGTATTTT.

The CDR3 DNA reads TGTGCCAGCAGCTTACAGAATTCACCCCTCCACTTT. Translating it yields CASSLQNSPLHF. This rearrangement joins TRBV5-6 to TRBJ1-6; D remains unclear. Germline CDR1 reads SGHDT; CDR2 reads YYEEEE. This CDR3 has 12 residues. The ends were cut back, 2 bases at V and 7 bases at J, with 4 bases in the middle. Complete variable domain (other parts from reference TRBV5-6 and TRBJ1-6): DAGVTQSPTHLIKTRGQQVTLRCSPKSGHDTVSWYQQALGQGPQFIFQYYEEEERQRGNFPDRFSGHQFPNYSSELNVNALLLGDSALYLCASSLQNSPLHFGNGTRLTVT.

Turning to this clone: An end of the junction does not agree with germline; a read error may underlie this. V usage is TRBV7-9 and J usage is TRBJ1-1, with D possibly being TRBD1 (6 bases). The CDR3 totals 15 residues. From germline, CDR1 is SEHNR and CDR2 FQNEAQ (reference sequence). CDR3 sequence (DNA): TGTGCCAGCACCTTAGGGGGGGGGAGTTCCACTGAAGCTTTCTTT. Its translation: CASTLGGGSSTEAFF.

This rearrangement joins TRBV4-1 to TRBJ2-5; 9 bases agree with TRBD2. Looked up from germline, CDR1 is MGHRA and CDR2 is YSYEKL. The CDR3 is 15 residues long. V trimming: 4 bases; J trimming: 2 bases; junction bases outside the gene matches: 5. Here the CDR3 DNA reads TGCGCCAGCAGCCCCGGAAGCGGGGGGCAAGAGACCCAGTACTTC. Translated, it gives CASSPGSGGQETQYF.

The chain carries TRBV6-6 and TRBJ2-7, with D unclear. CDR3 length equals 14 residues. V was shortened by 6 bases and J by 3 bases, with 15 bases between the two germline ends. CDR1 and CDR2 from the germline V gene are MNHNY and SVGAGI (reference sequence). The CDR3 nucleotides read TGTGCCAGCAGAGACCTCGACCGGAGCTACGAGCAGTACTTC. Amino acids: CASRDLDRSYEQYF.

This sequence joins TRBV7-8 and TRBJ2-1, with D perhaps matching TRBD1 (6 bases). Between the trimmed V and J ends, which lost 4 bases and 3 bases, there was a span of 10 bases. CDR1 is SGHVS and CDR2 is FQNEAQ in the germline V gene. The CDR3 is 14 amino acids. Written as DNA, the CDR3 is TGTGCCAGCAGCTCAGTGGACAGCTACAATGAGCAGTTCTTC. Encoded protein: CASSSVDSYNEQFF.

The V call is TRBV18, the J call TRBJ1-1; 9 positions match TRBD1. J lost 4 bases, V lost 6 bases, and 6 bases had no gene match. CDR3 length: 14 residues. Germline assignment: CDR1 KGHSH and CDR2 LQKENI. The DNA for the CDR3 is TGTGCCAGCTCCCTGGGACAGGGACTCACTGAAGCTTTCTTT. Encoded protein: CASSLGQGLTEAFF.

The V call is TRBV14, the J call TRBJ2-7, with D perhaps matching TRBD2 (6 bases). The CDR3 spans 15 residues. From germline, CDR1 is SGHDN and CDR2 FVKESK. Trimming shortened V by 0 bases and J by 5 bases, and 14 bases separated the two germline ends. In DNA, the CDR3 is TGTGCCAGCAGCCAAGATCGGTGGAGGGCCCACGAGCAGTACTTC. This encodes CASSQDRWRAHEQYF.

This clone was seen a handful of times. V and J are TRBV7-6 and TRBJ2-1, with 11 nucleotides matching TRBD2. The CDR3 length is 16 residues. Germline V CDR1 and CDR2: SGHVS, FNYEAQ. V shed 5 bases and J 3 bases; nucleotides not matched to a gene: 6. CDR3 sequence reads: CASSPGLAADYNEQFF. In DNA form, the CDR3 reads TGTGCCAGCAGCCCGGGACTAGCGGCTGACTACAATGAGCAGTTCTTC.

DNA of the CDR3: TGTGCCAGCAGTTACTGGCAGGATAGCAATCAGCCCCAGCATTTT. Translated: CASSYWQDSNQPQHF. This sequence joins TRBV6-6 and TRBJ1-5; D is undetermined. CDR1 MNHNY and CDR2 SVGAGI come from the germline V gene (reference sequence). Trimming removed 1 base from V and 0 bases from J, with 7 bases in between. The CDR3 extends over 15 amino acids.

The V gene is TRBV7-9, the J gene TRBJ2-1; 8 bases fit TRBD2. After removal of 4 bases from V and 0 bases from J, the junction contained 8 bases not matched to a gene. CDR1 and CDR2 from the germline V gene are SEHNR and FQNEAQ (reference sequence). The CDR3 runs to 17 residues. In DNA form, the CDR3 reads TGTGCCAGCAGCTCACCCCCGGGGGGGGGCTCCTACAATGAGCAGTTCTTC. This codes for CASSSPPGGGSYNEQFF.